This T cell receptor beta chain comes out of a study of early T cells in non-severe SARS-CoV-2 infection (dated by TCRdb to about 2021). With regard to the full study: Because TCR sequencing relied on bulk RNA taken from unsorted whole blood, pairing of alpha and beta chains was not possible.

Reading from cysteine to phenylalanine, the CDR3 counts 14 amino acids. This entry keeps only the CDR3 DNA: 42 bases, framed from base 1. The germline ends are 9 bases apart after V is trimmed by 1 base and J by 2 bases. The CDR1 and CDR2 encoded by the germline V gene are SGHVT and SQSDAQ. Libraries came from 5' RACE. The data were produced on a NextSeq 500. The TCR library protocol attached unique molecular identifiers to individual cDNA molecules to correct for sequencing error and PCR bias. Sequencing covered both TCR alpha and beta chains, and within each sample the abundances of alpha and beta sequences were tightly co-correlated. The paper's processing steps were these. V gene, J gene and CDR3 annotation of TCR sequences was performed with Decombinator V4. TCRs were defined as expanded if a significant change between any two time points was detected under a Poisson model with p below 0.0001. TCR abundances were normalised to the total number of TCRs sequenced per sample and were expressed as counts per million. MAIT TCRs were defined by TRAV1-2 paired with TRAJ12, TRAJ20 or TRAJ33, and iNKT TCRs by TRAV10 paired with TRAJ18. VDJdb, accessed 1 November 2021, was searched for CMV, EBV and SARS-CoV-2 annotated TCRs, excluding TCRs annotated for multiple antigens. TCRdb's own reprocessing of the public reads used fastp at Q25 and MiXCR and kept productive beta chains. Each CDR3 protein gets just one entry, which takes the most common genes and DNA from the rows behind it. The V and J calls reflect TCRdb's pipeline rather than the authors' work. This sample gives roughly 90,000 distinct CDR3 sequences in total; over 11% of them show up just once. Around 3% of the sample is held by the ten biggest clonotypes.

Regarding this clonotype: The antigen it binds to is not known. Nothing much larger sits one base from this clone, and base qualities are not available.

Paper-wide results and their limitations: VDJdb matching was skewed toward anti-spike CD8 responses and likely underestimated virus-specific expansions, missing private and CD4 specificities.

The study was a case-control design nested within a healthcare worker cohort in London, UK, with weekly nasopharyngeal swab PCR tests and blood sampling. Healthcare workers were recruited during the week of the UK lockdown, between 23 and 31 March 2020, and followed weekly for up to 16 weeks. The chain employs TRBV7-4 and TRBJ2-7, with the D gene uncertain. The sequence was collected from an adult who was a healthcare worker with PCR-confirmed SARS-CoV-2 infection or an uninfected control (not recorded which). The sequenced material came from whole blood. CDR3 sequence: CASSLGHSPYEQYF. The nucleotide sequence is given as TGTGCCAGCAGCTTAGGGCATTCCCCCTACGAGCAGTACTTC.